This entry lists 18 T cell receptor beta chains sequenced from one sample in a study of cytomegalovirus exposure and HLA in healthy donors. Sequencing used immunoSEQ multiplex PCR; TCRdb keeps in-frame clones, though not all of them. The sample yields 250,000 or so clones, 90% seen once. Sequencing used PBMCs. These receptors were taken from a woman under 30 in good health and CMV-seronegative.

The rearrangement joins TRBV4-1 to TRBJ1-2; D is unclear. The CDR3 loop spans 13 amino acids. The germline V gene encodes CDR1 MGHRA and CDR2 YSYEKL. Trimming removed 0 bases from V and 6 bases from J, with 8 bases in between. The DNA of the CDR3 is TGCGCCAGCAGCCAAGATCCCCGAGATGGCTACACCTTC. The encoded protein is CASSQDPRDGYTF.

The rearrangement uses TRBV29-1 and TRBJ1-2, with 8 nucleotides matching TRBD1. Germline V gene sequence: CDR1 SQVTM, CDR2 ANQGSEA. The CDR3 sequence is 14 residues long. V was pared by 5 bases and J by 0 bases, with 5 bases of the junction left unmatched. The CDR3 bases are TGCAGCGTTCAGGACAGGGAGGCTAACTATGGCTACACCTTC. It is translated as CSVQDREANYGYTF.

The J gene is TRBJ1-2, the V gene TRBV2; a possible D gene is TRBD1 (6 bases). The germline gives CDR1 SNHLY, CDR2 FYNNEI. Trimming took off 6 bases at V and 4 bases at J, with 15 bases between the two ends. CDR3 length: 14 residues. CDR3 sequence: CASSTGRGGYGYTF. CDR3 DNA sequence: TGTGCCAGCAGCACCGGGAGGGGGGGCTATGGCTACACCTTC.

This clone was seen only once. The chain is built from TRBV7-9 and TRBJ2-1; 10 positions match TRBD1. V shed 5 bases and J 4 bases; nucleotides not matched to a gene: 5. In germline, CDR1 is SEHNR, CDR2 FQNEAQ (reference sequence). The CDR3 has 15 residues. CDR3 amino acids: CASSPDRGGYNEQFF. CDR3 coding DNA: TGTGCCAGCAGCCCGGACAGGGGGGGATACAATGAGCAGTTCTTC.

This chain joins TRBV10-3 and TRBJ2-7, with D perhaps matching TRBD2 (6 bases). V dropped 6 bases and J dropped 4 bases, with 19 bases sitting between them. Germline V lookup: CDR1 ENHRY, CDR2 SYGVKD. This CDR3 has 15 amino acids. The CDR3 region is CAISPEEGLGYEQYV. The CDR3 DNA is TGTGCCATCAGCCCGGAGGAGGGCCTTGGGTACGAGCAGTACGTC.

To note about this clone: This sample includes further DNA sequences coding for the same CDR3. The rearrangement joins TRBV7-6 to TRBJ2-1; 11 bases line up with TRBD2. The CDR3 has 16 amino acids. V was clipped by 2 bases and J by 1 base; unmatched bases: 1. CDR1 SGHVS and CDR2 FNYEAQ come from the germline V gene. The CDR3 sequence is CASSLLAGGSYNEQFF. CDR3 nucleotides: TGTGCCAGCAGCTTACTAGCGGGGGGATCCTACAATGAGCAGTTCTTC. The full variable domain, in which reference TRBV7-6 and TRBJ2-1 provide the parts outside the CDR3, is GAGVSQSPRYKVTKRGQDVALRCDPISGHVSLYWYRQALGQGPEFLTYFNYEAQQDKSGLPNDRFSAERPEGSISTLTIQRTEQRDSAMYRCASSLLAGGSYNEQFFGPGTRLTVL.

This sequence joins TRBV7-9 and TRBJ1-2; 10 bases fit TRBD1. Germline V lookup: CDR1 SEHNR, CDR2 FQNEAQ (reference sequence). The CDR3 is 14 residues long. V dropped 4 bases and J dropped 8; count of bases not matched to a gene: 7. CDR3 sequence (DNA): TGTGCCAGCAGCTCGACAGGGGGCGCGCTGGGCTACACCTTC. Protein: CASSSTGGALGYTF.

This rearrangement joins TRBV19 to TRBJ2-1, with D perhaps matching TRBD2 (7 bases). Per the germline V gene, CDR1 is LNHDA and CDR2 is SQIVND (reference sequence). The ends were cut back, 3 bases at V and 9 bases at J, with 15 bases in the middle. This CDR3 has 14 residues. The CDR3 DNA is TGTGCCAGTAGTATTGGGAGGGGGATCACTGAGCAGTTCTTC. Translating it yields CASSIGRGITEQFF.

This clone was seen just once. Written as DNA, the CDR3 is TGCGCCAGCAGCTTGGAAGGCAGGGCCCCCACAGATACGCAGTATTTT. Translating it yields CASSLEGRAPTDTQYF. V and J are TRBV5-1 and TRBJ2-3; a weak D match, TRBD1 (5 bases). Looked up from germline, CDR1 is SGHRS and CDR2 is YFSETQ. Trimming removed 0 bases from V and 2 bases from J, with 13 bases in between. This CDR3 region has 16 residues.

This chain joins TRBV5-8 and TRBJ2-7; D possibly corresponds to TRBD1 (5 bases). Germline V gives CDR1 SGHTS, CDR2 YDEGEE. Trimming shortened V by 2 bases and J by 6 bases, and 12 bases separated the two germline ends. The CDR3 loop spans 13 amino acids. This CDR3 is CASSLGRVVEQYF. CDR3 sequence (DNA): TGTGCCAGCAGCTTAGGCAGGGTCGTCGAGCAGTACTTC.

The rearrangement uses TRBV4-1 and TRBJ1-3; weak D call: TRBD1 (6 bases). Germline V gene data show CDR1 as MGHRA and CDR2 as YSYEKL. Trimming stripped 0 bases from V and 2 bases from J, with 14 bases between. The CDR3 sequence is 17 residues long. The CDR3 bases are TGCGCCAGCAGCCAAGAGGGGGCAGGGAGCGCTGGAAACACCATATATTTT. This sequence encodes CASSQEGAGSAGNTIYF.

This chain links TRBV19 with TRBJ1-1; D call uncertain. Trimming pared 3 bases from V and 1 base from J, leaving 9 bases between. The CDR3 loop spans 14 amino acids. From germline, CDR1 is LNHDA and CDR2 SQIVND (reference sequence). The CDR3: CASSILPGNTEAFF. DNA of the CDR3: TGTGCCAGTAGTATTTTACCGGGGAACACTGAAGCTTTCTTT. Full variable domain (missing parts from reference TRBV19 and TRBJ1-1): DGGITQSPKYLFRKEGQNVTLSCEQNLNHDAMYWYRQDPGQGLRLIYYSQIVNDFQKGDIAEGYSVSREKKESFPLTVTSAQKNPTAFYLCASSILPGNTEAFFGQGTRLTVV.

V usage is TRBV27 and J usage is TRBJ2-7; 7 bases fit TRBD1. V dropped 2 bases and J dropped 4; count of bases not matched to a gene: 5. CDR1 and CDR2 from the germline V gene are MNHEY and SMNVEV (reference sequence). The CDR3 extends over 14 amino acids. CDR3: CASSLVRQGYEQYF. The CDR3, as DNA: TGTGCCAGCAGTTTAGTAAGACAGGGTTACGAGCAGTACTTC.

The rearrangement joins TRBV4-1 to TRBJ1-5, with D possibly matching TRBD1 (5 bases). Germline lookup yields CDR1 MGHRA and CDR2 YSYEKL. This CDR3 has 16 amino acids. Trimming pared 1 base from V and 7 bases from J, leaving 17 bases between. This CDR3 reads CASSQVEQAYLQPQHF. The CDR3 nucleotides read TGCGCCAGCAGCCAAGTGGAACAGGCCTACCTCCAGCCCCAGCATTTT.

V gene TRBV4-1 combines with J gene TRBJ1-2; 7 bases agree with TRBD1. Germline lookup yields CDR1 MGHRA and CDR2 YSYEKL. V shed 0 bases, J shed 5 bases, and the junction held 6 bases outside the gene matches. The CDR3 has 15 residues. CDR3 bases: TGCGCCAGCAGCCAAGATCGGGGACAGCATTATGGCTACACCTTC. Its protein is CASSQDRGQHYGYTF.

This rearrangement joins TRBV6-4 to TRBJ1-5; the D is unclear. The germline V gene encodes CDR1 MRHNA and CDR2 SNTAGT. The CDR3 length is 14 residues. Between the trimmed V and J ends, which lost 3 bases and 5 bases, there was a span of 11 bases. CDR3 protein: CASSESVEDQPQHF. The CDR3 DNA sequence: TGTGCCAGCAGTGAATCTGTAGAGGATCAGCCCCAGCATTTT.

J is TRBJ1-2 and V is TRBV25-1, with TRBD1 matching over 7 bases. The J segment lost 4 bases and the V segment lost 7 bases, leaving 9 bases of the junction unmatched. Germline V gene lookup returns CDR1 MGHDK and CDR2 SYGVNS. This CDR3 is 14 amino acids long. CDR3 region: CASTPQGDPYGYTF. The CDR3 coding sequence is TGTGCCAGCACCCCCCAGGGGGACCCCTATGGCTACACCTTC.

CDR3 nucleotides: TGTGCCAGCAGTGGGGGCGAGGACAATGAGCAGTTCTTC. Translated, it gives CASSGGEDNEQFF. The chain uses TRBV6-1 and TRBJ2-1, with a possible D match to TRBD1 (5 bases). The germline V and J ends were trimmed by 4 bases and 5 bases, with 9 bases remaining between them. In germline, CDR1 is MNHNS, CDR2 SASEGT. The CDR3 is made up of 13 amino acids.